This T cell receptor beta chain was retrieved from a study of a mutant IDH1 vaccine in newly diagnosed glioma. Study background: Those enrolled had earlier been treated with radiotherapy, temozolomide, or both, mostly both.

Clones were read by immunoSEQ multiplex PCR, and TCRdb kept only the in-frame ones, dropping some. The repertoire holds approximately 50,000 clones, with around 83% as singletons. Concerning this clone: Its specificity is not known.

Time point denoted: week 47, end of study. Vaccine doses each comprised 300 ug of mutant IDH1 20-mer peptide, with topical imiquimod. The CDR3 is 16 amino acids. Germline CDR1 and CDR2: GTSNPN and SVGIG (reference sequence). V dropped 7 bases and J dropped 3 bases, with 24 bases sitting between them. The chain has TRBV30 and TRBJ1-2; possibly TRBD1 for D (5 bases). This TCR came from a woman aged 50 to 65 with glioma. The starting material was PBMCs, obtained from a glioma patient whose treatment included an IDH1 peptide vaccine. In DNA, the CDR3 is TGTGCCTCAATTTCGGGGCTCTCCCGATCGGACTATGGCTACACCTTC. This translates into CASISGLSRSDYGYTF.